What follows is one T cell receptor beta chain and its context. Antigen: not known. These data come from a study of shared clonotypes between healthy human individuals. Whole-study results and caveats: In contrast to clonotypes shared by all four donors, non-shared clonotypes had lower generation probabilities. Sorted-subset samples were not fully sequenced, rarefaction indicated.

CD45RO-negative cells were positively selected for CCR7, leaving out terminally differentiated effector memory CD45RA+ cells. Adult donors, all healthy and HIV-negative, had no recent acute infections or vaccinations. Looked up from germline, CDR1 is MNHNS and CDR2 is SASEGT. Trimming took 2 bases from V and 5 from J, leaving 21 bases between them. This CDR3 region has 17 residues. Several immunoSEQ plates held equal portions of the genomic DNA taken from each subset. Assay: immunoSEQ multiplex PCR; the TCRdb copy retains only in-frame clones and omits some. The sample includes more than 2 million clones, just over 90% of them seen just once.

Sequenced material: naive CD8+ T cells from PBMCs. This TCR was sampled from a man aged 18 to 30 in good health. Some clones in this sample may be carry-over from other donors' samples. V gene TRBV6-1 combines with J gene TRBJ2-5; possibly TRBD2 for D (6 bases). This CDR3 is CASSESRLYRRVETQYF. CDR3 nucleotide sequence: TGTGCCAGCAGTGAATCGAGGTTATACAGGAGGGTGGAGACCCAGTACTTC.